These T cell receptor beta chains were read from a single sample in a study of radiotherapy plus CTLA-4 blockade in lung cancer. Some clones are missing from TCRdb's copy, which holds only in-frame ones; the method was immunoSEQ multiplex PCR. The sample holds about 95,000 clones, roughly four fifths seen once. The sample consisted of peripheral blood, taken from a patient treated with radiotherapy plus ipilimumab. These receptors originate from a human donor with non-small cell lung cancer who had stable disease on radiotherapy plus ipilimumab. Each CDR3 is given with its conserved first and last residue. A D gene is named only where the DNA matches it firmly. Size is stated for part of the rows, as once, few or many counts, or as a class when the clone is expanded.

cdr3_aa	cdr3_nt	clone_size	v_call	d_call	j_call
CASSLAGTSGYEQYF	TGCGCCAGCAGCTTGGCCGGGACTAGCGGCTACGAGCAGTACTTC	-	TRBV5-1	TRBD2	TRBJ2-7
CASSDRTGRDEQFF	TGTGCCAGCAGCGACCGGACAGGGAGGGATGAGCAGTTCTTC	-	TRBV9	-	TRBJ2-1
CASSSPRLDLDNEQFF	TGCGCCAGCAGCTCCCCCCGACTAGATCTCGACAATGAGCAGTTCTTC	-	TRBV5-1	-	TRBJ2-1
CASSSTRGGFYGYTF	TGTGCCAGCTCATCAACCAGGGGGGGGTTCTATGGCTACACCTTC	-	TRBV18	TRBD1	TRBJ1-2
CASSQEGVEQYF	TGCGCCAGCAGCCAAGAAGGGGTCGAGCAGTACTTC	few	TRBV4-1	-	TRBJ2-7
CASLSWTGRADTQYF	TGTGCCAGCTTATCCTGGACAGGGAGGGCAGATACGCAGTATTTT	-	TRBV6-1	-	TRBJ2-3
CASSQTGNTIYF	TGTGCCAGCAGTCAAACTGGAAACACCATATATTTT	-	TRBV11-2	-	TRBJ1-3
CASRLLADTTDTQYF	TGTGCCAGCAGACTCCTAGCGGACACTACAGATACGCAGTATTTT	-	TRBV5-4	TRBD2	TRBJ2-3
CASSLGQRNTEAFF	TGTGCCAGCAGTTTAGGACAGAGGAACACTGAAGCTTTCTTT	-	TRBV28	-	TRBJ1-1
CASSLRGNGYTF	TGTGCCAGCAGTTTACGGGGAAATGGCTACACCTTC	-	TRBV28	-	TRBJ1-2
CASSKYREVGTSGYSPTDNEQFF	TGTGCCAGCAGCAAATATAGGGAGGTGGGGACTAGCGGGTATTCACCGACCGACAATGAGCAGTTCTTC	-	TRBV21-1	-	TRBJ2-1
CASSLGWGSYEQYF	TGTGCCAGCAGCTTGGGCTGGGGTTCCTACGAGCAGTACTTC	-	TRBV7-9	-	TRBJ2-7
CASIVRSYTDTQYF	TGTGCCAGCATAGTGCGCAGCTACACAGATACGCAGTATTTT	-	TRBV2	-	TRBJ2-3
CASGGVTQPQHF	TGCGCCAGCGGAGGAGTTACCCAGCCCCAGCATTTT	-	TRBV10-2	-	TRBJ1-5
CASSQQGYEQYF	TGTGCCAGCAGCCAACAGGGTTACGAGCAGTACTTC	-	TRBV11-2	-	TRBJ2-7
CASTSRTDLYGYTF	TGTGCCAGCACGAGCCGGACGGACCTCTATGGCTACACCTTC	-	TRBV6-1	-	TRBJ1-2
CASSRLGGPTDTQYF	TGCGCCAGCAGCCGCCTAGGGGGGCCCACAGATACGCAGTATTTT	-	TRBV5-1	-	TRBJ2-3
CASRIGGYEQYF	TGTGCCAGCCGAATAGGGGGCTACGAGCAGTACTTC	few	TRBV6-1	-	TRBJ2-7
CASSGGGYEQYF	TGTGCCAGCAGCGGCGGGGGGTACGAGCAGTACTTC	once	TRBV27	TRBD2	TRBJ2-7
CSGSGEGTDTQYF	TGCAGCGGCAGCGGGGAGGGGACAGATACGCAGTATTTT	-	TRBV29-1	TRBD2	TRBJ2-3
CASSQVDSRYYGYTF	TGTGCCAGCAGCCAAGTCGACAGTCGATACTATGGCTACACCTTC	-	TRBV14	-	TRBJ1-2
CASSTRQVTLNEQYF	TGTGCCAGCAGTACCCGACAGGTCACCCTTAACGAGCAGTACTTC	-	TRBV27	-	TRBJ2-7
CASSVEGVGNTIYF	TGTGCCAGCAGCGTAGAGGGCGTCGGAAACACCATATATTTT	-	TRBV9	-	TRBJ1-3
CASSPRQGLNTEAFF	TGTGCCAGCAGTCCCAGACAGGGCTTGAACACTGAAGCTTTCTTT	-	TRBV6-5	TRBD1	TRBJ1-1
CASSFRPRGGTEAFF	TGTGCCAGCAGCTTTCGGCCCCGAGGAGGCACTGAAGCTTTCTTT	-	TRBV7-2	-	TRBJ1-1
CASSLEVSGGRDTQYF	TGCGCCAGCAGCTTGGAAGTTAGCGGGGGGAGAGATACGCAGTATTTT	-	TRBV5-1	TRBD2	TRBJ2-3
CASSRQGEKLFF	TGTGCCAGCAGCCGTCAGGGTGAAAAACTGTTTTTT	few	TRBV14	-	TRBJ1-4
CASSLQVNYGYTF	TGTGCCAGCAGTTTACAGGTTAACTATGGCTACACCTTC	-	TRBV27	-	TRBJ1-2
CASSFLGPLTDTQYF	TGTGCCAGCAGTTTTTTGGGACCTCTCACAGATACGCAGTATTTT	-	TRBV27	-	TRBJ2-3
CASSWSGSGYEQYF	TGCGCCAGCAGCTGGAGCGGGAGCGGGTACGAGCAGTACTTC	-	TRBV5-1	TRBD2	TRBJ2-7